The next 9 T cell receptor beta chains were all read from a single sample in a study of shared clonotypes between healthy human individuals. Clones were sequenced by immunoSEQ multiplex PCR, and TCRdb holds only the in-frame ones, with some missing. The sample records roughly 2.2 million clones, around 90% being singletons. The sample comprised naive CD4+ T cells from PBMCs. Specified subset: CD45RA+ positively selected. The source of these receptors is a man younger than 35 in good health. Some clones in this sample may be carry-over from other donors' samples.

The chain uses TRBV6-6 and TRBJ2-5; D gene ambiguous. The CDR3 runs to 13 residues. V dropped 6 bases and J dropped 4 bases, with 12 bases sitting between them. From germline, CDR1 is MNHNY and CDR2 SVGAGI (reference sequence). CDR3 sequence: CASRPTSRETQYF. The CDR3 DNA reads as TGTGCCAGCAGACCGACGAGTCGAGAGACCCAGTACTTC.

The V gene is TRBV2, the J gene TRBJ2-5; tentative D call: TRBD2 (6 bases). CDR3 length: 13 residues. The germline V gene encodes CDR1 SNHLY and CDR2 FYNNEI. Trimming stripped 6 bases from V and 3 bases from J, with 11 bases between. CDR3 protein: CASRGGQEETQYF. Here the CDR3 DNA reads TGTGCCAGCAGGGGAGGACAAGAAGAGACCCAGTACTTC.

CDR3 in DNA: TGTGCCAGTACCGCAGCGGGGGTAGTGGCTGGAAACACCATATATTTT. It is translated as CASTAAGVVAGNTIYF. The chain joins TRBV19 to TRBJ1-3, with a tentative D call TRBD1 (5 bases). The CDR3 has 16 residues. Between the trimmed V and J ends, which lost 7 bases and 2 bases, there was a span of 18 bases. Germline V gene lookup returns CDR1 LNHDA and CDR2 SQIVND (reference sequence).

The rearrangement joins TRBV6-1 to TRBJ1-2; the match to TRBD1 covers 7 bases. CDR3 length: 16 amino acids. CDR1 and CDR2 from the germline V gene are MNHNS and SASEGT. J lost 0 bases, V lost 3 bases, and 7 bases had no gene match. CDR3 loop: CASSDPGQRANYGYTF. The CDR3 region has the DNA TGTGCCAGCAGTGACCCGGGACAGCGAGCTAACTATGGCTACACCTTC.

This chain uses TRBV5-1 with TRBJ1-4, with D possibly being TRBD1 (5 bases). The V end lost 0 bases, the J end lost 4 bases, and 13 bases lay between the germline ends. CDR1 is SGHRS and CDR2 is YFSETQ in the germline V gene. The CDR3 runs to 16 residues. In DNA, the CDR3 is TGCGCCAGCAGCTTGGCCCCCGGGGGTAGTAATGAAAAACTGTTTTTT. Translating it yields CASSLAPGGSNEKLFF.

To note about this clone: The sample has other DNA sequences that encode this CDR3 too. The rearrangement joins TRBV28 to TRBJ2-7; 8 bases align to TRBD1. Germline-derived CDR1 and CDR2 are MDHEN and SYDVKM. V was pared by 5 bases and J by 0 bases, with 3 bases of the junction left unmatched. The CDR3 has 14 residues. The CDR3 DNA is TGTGCCAGCAGTCCGGGGACAGGCTCCTACGAGCAGTACTTC. Residues: CASSPGTGSYEQYF.

The chain carries TRBV7-9 and TRBJ2-6; D is ambiguous. CDR1 is SEHNR and CDR2 is FQNEAQ in the germline V gene (reference sequence). The length of the CDR3 is 17 residues. Trimming took 1 base from V and 0 from J, leaving 10 bases between them. DNA for the CDR3: TGTGCCAGCAGCTTAGGTCGTTTGCACTCTGGGGCCAACGTCCTGACTTTC. Translating gives CASSLGRLHSGANVLTF.

The J gene is TRBJ1-1, the V gene TRBV25-1; tentatively, D is TRBD1 (5 bases). V was trimmed by 5 bases and J by 2 bases, leaving 12 bases between them. The CDR3 has 14 residues. The germline gives CDR1 MGHDK, CDR2 SYGVNS. The CDR3 DNA sequence: TGTGCCAGCAGTAGTTTTCAGGGAAACACTGAAGCTTTCTTT. Its protein product is CASSSFQGNTEAFF.

This chain joins TRBV27 and TRBJ2-7; 13 bases are shared with TRBD2. The germline V gene encodes CDR1 MNHEY and CDR2 SMNVEV (reference sequence). V was pared by 4 bases and J by 3 bases, with 6 bases of the junction left unmatched. This CDR3 has 16 residues. The CDR3 spells CASSSQLAGGLYEQYF. Written as DNA, the CDR3 is TGTGCCAGCAGTTCCCAACTAGCGGGAGGGCTCTACGAGCAGTACTTC.